The source of this TCR beta chain is a study of T cells in Graves' hyperthyroidism and ophthalmopathy. Amplification of TCR beta CDR3 regions used RNA as the template. When the TCR CDR3 underwent first-round RT-PCR, the HTBI primer set was used. MiXCR, run by TCRdb on the multiplex PCR reads, gives a single entry per CDR3 protein. The sample records 300,000 to 450,000 distinct CDR3 sequences, more than 20% being singletons. Findings and caveats of the study: From stable hyperthyroidism, ophthalmopathy was set apart by a 13 V-J model. The model identified upcoming ophthalmopathy a median about six months ahead of onset.

CDR1 GTSNPN and CDR2 SVGIG come from the germline V gene (reference sequence). This CDR3 has 19 residues. With V trimmed by 1 base and J by 2 bases, 18 bases remained unmatched. In its sample, this clonotype was seen once. Its antigen is not identified. This TCR derives from a man aged 50-59 years with Graves' hyperthyroidism. V is TRBV30 and J is TRBJ2-7, with 9 bases identical to TRBD2. The sequenced sample was blood. The CDR3 is CAWSGGHTPGLAGAYEQYF. Here the CDR3 DNA reads TGTGCCTGGAGTGGAGGTCATACTCCGGGACTAGCTGGGGCCTACGAGCAGTACTTC.